There are many counts of the clone carrying this TCR beta chain. In the original processing: Using reference gene primer amplification, nucleated cell counts were estimated. Only in-frame clones appear in the TCRdb table, and some are missing; sequencing was by immunoSEQ multiplex PCR. V, J and clone size derive from that table, while D and trimming were established from the DNA sequence. The sample has approximately 170,000 clones, less than 80% seen once. The entry originates in a study of blood T cell repertoires in COVID-19. Study in general: Acute and convalescent COVID-19 specimens originated in the United States, Italy and Spain. PBMCs, B-cell-depleted T cells, or T cells provided the cDNA or gDNA that made up the material.

J lost 1 base, V lost 0 bases, and 4 bases had no gene match. Germline CDR1 and CDR2: SGHRS and YFSETQ. The CDR3 consists of 16 residues. The specimen sequenced was peripheral blood. The J gene is TRBJ2-5, the V gene TRBV5-1, with 9 nucleotides matching TRBD2. The source is a woman between 50 and 59 years old with acute or convalescent COVID-19. This CDR3 reads CASSLELAGPQETQYF. The CDR3 coding sequence is TGCGCCAGCAGCTTGGAGCTAGCGGGACCCCAAGAGACCCAGTACTTC.